This entry concerns a single T cell receptor (beta chain). The sample originates from a study of shared clonotypes between healthy human individuals. Generated by immunoSEQ multiplex PCR, the TCRdb table keeps only in-frame clones and is missing some. The repertoire holds around 440,000 clones, roughly 80% seen once, with about 11% in the top ten. V lost 4 bases and J lost 2; bases outside the gene matches: 6. CDR3 length equals 15 residues. The V gene's germline CDR1 is LNHDA and CDR2 SQIVND (reference sequence). The V call is TRBV19, the J call TRBJ2-7; 9 bases are shared with TRBD1. Sequencing was performed on PBMCs. The receptor was derived from a woman aged 40 to 49 in good health. Some clones in this sample may be carry-over from other donors' samples. CDR3 region: CASSSTGQGAYEQYF. As DNA, the CDR3 is TGTGCCAGTAGTAGCACGGGACAGGGTGCCTACGAGCAGTACTTC.